These 20 T cell receptor beta chains share one sample of origin, sequenced in a study of cytomegalovirus exposure and HLA in healthy donors. The table came from immunoSEQ multiplex PCR; TCRdb's copy has only in-frame clones and leaves some out. The sample lists 150,000 to 200,000 clones; about 90% were seen once. Sequencing was performed on PBMCs. The receptors come from a man aged 18 to 35 in good health and CMV-seropositive.

The chain combines TRBV5-6 with TRBJ2-7; 10 bases map to TRBD1. From germline, CDR1 is SGHDT and CDR2 YYEEEE. V lost 0 bases, J lost 5 bases, and 8 bases stayed unmatched. The CDR3 has 16 amino acids. In DNA form, the CDR3 reads TGTGCCAGCAGCTTGGGGCTGGGACAGGGGAGCAACGAGCAGTACTTC. This translates into CASSLGLGQGSNEQYF.

The rearrangement uses TRBV11-2 and TRBJ1-2, with 10 bases matching TRBD1. The CDR3 has 17 residues. The germline gives CDR1 SGHAT, CDR2 FQNNGV. With 3 bases clipped from V and 2 bases from J, the junction kept 9 bases outside the gene matches. As DNA, the CDR3 is TGTGCCAGCAGCTTGATACCCGGGACAGGGGCAAACTATGGCTACACCTTC. It translates to CASSLIPGTGANYGYTF.

V and J are TRBV5-5 and TRBJ1-2; 10 bases align to TRBD1. Germline CDR1 and CDR2: SGHKS and YYEKEE (reference sequence). With 4 bases clipped from V and 4 bases from J, the junction kept 10 bases outside the gene matches. This CDR3 has 16 residues. The DNA for the CDR3 is TGTGCCAGCAGCCAGGAGACAGGGGGCTATTCCTATGGCTACACCTTC. Encoded protein: CASSQETGGYSYGYTF.

The gene calls are TRBV6-4 and TRBJ1-2; unclear D gene. V lost 4 bases to trimming and J lost 2 bases, with 8 bases between them. Per germline, CDR1 MRHNA and CDR2 SNTAGT. CDR3 length equals 13 residues. CDR3 in amino acids: CASSGGLNYGYTF. The CDR3, as DNA: TGTGCCAGCAGTGGCGGTCTGAACTATGGCTACACCTTC.

This chain uses TRBV5-6 with TRBJ1-2; 8 nucleotides agree with TRBD1. Losses at the gene ends were 2 bases for V and 4 bases for J; bases not matched to a gene: 7. The germline V gene encodes CDR1 SGHDT and CDR2 YYEEEE. The CDR3 extends over 15 amino acids. The CDR3 DNA is TGTGCCAGCAGCTTTCGCCCGACAGGGGCCTATGGCTACACCTTC. Translating it yields CASSFRPTGAYGYTF.

The J gene is TRBJ2-1, the V gene TRBV6-5, with 7 bases identical to TRBD1. V lost 2 bases and J lost 7; bases outside the gene matches: 5. The CDR3 spans 14 residues. CDR1 and CDR2 (germline): MNHEY, SVGAGI. The CDR3 DNA follows: TGTGCCAGCAGTTACCGGGACAGACGGAATGAGCAGTTCTTC. This gives the protein CASSYRDRRNEQFF.

The gene calls are TRBV5-1 and TRBJ1-3; D is undetermined. The CDR3 length is 16 residues. V was clipped by 0 bases and J by 0 bases, with 10 bases between them. Germline-derived CDR1 and CDR2 are SGHRS and YFSETQ. DNA for the CDR3: TGCGCCAGCAGCTTGGCCCGCGGGAGCTCTGGAAACACCATATATTTT. Its protein product is CASSLARGSSGNTIYF. Together with reference TRBV5-1 and TRBJ1-3, the CDR3 gives the full variable domain: KAGVTQTPRYLIKTRGQQVTLSCSPISGHRSVSWYQQTPGQGLQFLFEYFSETQRNKGNFPGRFSGRQFSNSRSEMNVSTLELGDSALYLCASSLARGSSGNTIYFGEGSWLTVV.

The genes are TRBV18 and TRBJ1-3; D might be TRBD1 (6 bases). Germline V gene sequence: CDR1 KGHSH, CDR2 LQKENI. This CDR3 is built from 15 residues. V was shortened by 5 bases and J by 0 bases, with 11 bases between the two germline ends. CDR3 residues: CASSRGTDSGNTIYF. For the CDR3, the DNA is TGTGCCAGCTCAAGGGGGACGGACTCTGGAAACACCATATATTTT. Full variable domain (remainder filled in from reference TRBV18 and TRBJ1-3): NAGVMQNPRHLVRRRGQEARLRCSPMKGHSHVYWYRQLPEEGLKFMVYLQKENIIDESGMPKERFSAEFPKEGPSILRIQQVVRGDSAAYFCASSRGTDSGNTIYFGEGSWLTVV.

J is TRBJ1-2 and V is TRBV19, with 7 bases identical to TRBD1. V trimming: 7 bases; J trimming: 8 bases; junction bases outside the gene matches: 16. The germline CDR1 and CDR2 sequences are LNHDA and SQIVND (reference sequence). The CDR3 has 15 amino acids. In DNA, the CDR3 is TGTGCCAGTATTGATTCACAGGGGCGTTTGGGGGGCTACACCTTC. It codes for CASIDSQGRLGGYTF. Based on the CDR3 plus reference TRBV19 and TRBJ1-2, the full variable domain is DGGITQSPKYLFRKEGQNVTLSCEQNLNHDAMYWYRQDPGQGLRLIYYSQIVNDFQKGDIAEGYSVSREKKESFPLTVTSAQKNPTAFYLCASIDSQGRLGGYTFGSGTRLTVV.

The V and J genes are TRBV6-1 and TRBJ2-7; no clear D. There are 14 residues in the CDR3. Germline values: CDR1 MNHNS, CDR2 SASEGT. V lost 5 bases, J lost 0 bases, and 11 bases lay in between. The DNA of the CDR3 is TGTGCCAGCAGTCCCACGCGGATCTCCTACGAGCAGTACTTC. Residues: CASSPTRISYEQYF.

This clone was seen more than once but under ten times. The rearrangement links TRBV7-9 to TRBJ2-1; D is possibly TRBD2 (6 bases). CDR3 length: 13 residues. The germline V and J ends were trimmed by 6 bases and 15 bases, with 21 bases remaining between them. Germline loops: CDR1 SEHNR, CDR2 FQNEAQ (reference sequence). The CDR3: CASSYGTGVRRFF. The CDR3 coding sequence is TGTGCCAGCAGTTACGGGACGGGGGTGCGGAGGTTCTTC.

A few counts support this clone. The chain couples TRBV7-9 to TRBJ1-2, with 7 bases matching TRBD1. J gave up 4 bases and V 2 bases, and 19 bases lay outside the gene matches. Germline values: CDR1 SEHNR, CDR2 FQNEAQ (reference sequence). The CDR3 is made up of 19 amino acids. CDR3 residues: CASSLKERGLVGTVYGYTF. The CDR3 nucleotides are TGTGCCAGCAGCTTAAAAGAAAGGGGGCTAGTCGGGACTGTCTATGGCTACACCTTC.

V gene TRBV28 combines with J gene TRBJ2-3; 7 nucleotides match TRBD2. This CDR3 has 15 amino acids. Germline CDR1 and CDR2: MDHEN and SYDVKM. V trimming: 2 bases; J trimming: 1 base; junction bases outside the gene matches: 3. CDR3 sequence reads: CASSLAGDGTDTQYF. Written as DNA, the CDR3 is TGTGCCAGCAGTTTAGCGGGAGATGGCACAGATACGCAGTATTTT.

The CDR3 DNA reads TGTGCCAGCGCCACCAGCGGGAGGCCTTACGAGCAGTACTTC. It translates to CASATSGRPYEQYF. This chain joins TRBV2 and TRBJ2-7, with TRBD2 matching 9 bases. The CDR3 is 14 amino acids. The germline V gene has CDR1 SNHLY and CDR2 FYNNEI. V lost 8 bases to trimming and J lost 4 bases; unmatched junction nucleotides: 9. The full variable domain, completed using reference TRBV2 and TRBJ2-7, is EPEVTQTPSHQVTQMGQEVILRCVPISNHLYFYWYRQILGQKVEFLVSFYNNEISEKSEIFDDQFSVERPDGSNFTLKIRSTKLEDSAMYFCASATSGRPYEQYFGPGTRLTVT.

The chain employs TRBV27 and TRBJ2-5; the match to TRBD2 covers 7 bases. The CDR3 loop spans 14 amino acids. CDR1 MNHEY and CDR2 SMNVEV come from the germline V gene (reference sequence). The junction had 3 bases not matched to a gene; V was cut back by 2 bases and J by 3 bases. This chain's CDR3 is CASSLGGGEETQYF. The CDR3 coding sequence is TGTGCCAGCAGTTTAGGGGGAGGGGAAGAGACCCAGTACTTC.

The genes are TRBV27 and TRBJ2-7; 9 nucleotides agree with TRBD1. Germline lookup yields CDR1 MNHEY and CDR2 SMNVEV (reference sequence). The trim removed 5 bases at V and 4 bases at J, leaving 9 bases unmatched. The CDR3 is 15 amino acids. CDR3 nucleotide sequence: TGTGCCAGCAGTATGACGGGACAGGGCTATTACGAGCAGTACTTC. Its translation: CASSMTGQGYYEQYF.

V is TRBV10-1 and J is TRBJ2-1; TRBD2 matches 14 bases. Per germline, CDR1 WNHNN and CDR2 SYGVQD (reference sequence). J gave up 0 bases and V 1 base, and 11 bases lay outside the gene matches. This CDR3 is built from 21 residues. The CDR3 loop is CASSEWRLAGGPKDSYNEQFF. The CDR3 DNA is TGCGCCAGCAGTGAGTGGCGACTAGCGGGAGGGCCTAAAGACTCCTACAATGAGCAGTTCTTC.

J is TRBJ2-7 and V is TRBV18; D not certain. This CDR3 spans 16 amino acids. Germline values: CDR1 KGHSH, CDR2 LQKENI. Between the trimmed V and J ends, which lost 0 bases and 3 bases, there was a span of 15 bases. DNA of the CDR3: TGTGCCAGCTCACCACCGATCGCAGGCGCTGGCTACGAGCAGTACTTC. Its translation: CASSPPIAGAGYEQYF.

V usage is TRBV7-9 and J usage is TRBJ2-5; D gene unclear. The CDR3 is made up of 13 amino acids. Germline V lookup: CDR1 SEHNR, CDR2 FQNEAQ (reference sequence). Between the trimmed V and J ends, which lost 1 base and 4 bases, there was a span of 7 bases. CDR3 nucleotide sequence: TGTGCCAGCAGCTTAGAACCAGGAGAGACCCAGTACTTC. Protein sequence: CASSLEPGETQYF.

The chain recombines TRBV27 with TRBJ1-1; D is unresolved. The CDR3 consists of 13 residues. Trimming left V 5 bases short and J 1 base short, with 8 bases between. Germline assignment: CDR1 MNHEY and CDR2 SMNVEV (reference sequence). The CDR3 sequence: CASSPSWNTEAFF. The CDR3 nucleotides are TGTGCCAGCAGTCCATCATGGAACACTGAAGCTTTCTTT.